The present T cell receptor beta chain was sequenced within a study of shared clonotypes between healthy human individuals. Clones were read by immunoSEQ multiplex PCR, and TCRdb kept only the in-frame ones, dropping some. The sample holds fewer than 650,000 clones, roughly four fifths seen once. The CDR3 consists of 11 residues. Trimming left V 3 bases short and J 8 bases short, with 9 bases between. CDR1 and CDR2 (germline): GTSNPN, SVGIG (reference sequence). J is TRBJ2-3 and V is TRBV30; D is possibly TRBD1 (5 bases). This sequence was found in a woman in her thirties or forties in good health. Some clones in this sample may be carry-over from other donors' samples. The sequencing sample was made of PBMCs. The CDR3 DNA reads TGTGCCTGGAGCTCCCAGGGTACGCAGTATTTT. This encodes CAWSSQGTQYF.